The clone carrying this T cell receptor (beta chain) was observed many times. What it recognizes is unknown. This entry is derived from a study of neurological immune-mediated disorders. The cDNA was synthesized by 5'RACE incorporating 10-nucleotide random UMIs. TCRdb passed the 5' RACE reads through MiXCR, listing each CDR3 protein once. Here the sample spans some 86,000 distinct CDR3 sequences, just over 2.5% being singletons. Study conclusions and caveats: The study found no CDR3 amino acid sequences shared by expanded clones across subjects, suggesting private repertoires in all groups.

CDR3 length: 15 residues. CDR1 SGHTA and CDR2 FQGNSA come from the germline V gene. J gave up 7 bases and V 4 bases, and 11 bases lay outside the gene matches. The sequenced sample consisted of PBMCs. The rearrangement uses TRBV7-2 and TRBJ2-3, with 7 bases aligning to TRBD1. The TCR originated in a woman in her 30s with multiple sclerosis. The CDR3 nucleotides are TGTGCCAGCAGCTCCTCCCGACAGGGTCGGAATACGCAGTATTTT. Translated: CASSSSRQGRNTQYF.